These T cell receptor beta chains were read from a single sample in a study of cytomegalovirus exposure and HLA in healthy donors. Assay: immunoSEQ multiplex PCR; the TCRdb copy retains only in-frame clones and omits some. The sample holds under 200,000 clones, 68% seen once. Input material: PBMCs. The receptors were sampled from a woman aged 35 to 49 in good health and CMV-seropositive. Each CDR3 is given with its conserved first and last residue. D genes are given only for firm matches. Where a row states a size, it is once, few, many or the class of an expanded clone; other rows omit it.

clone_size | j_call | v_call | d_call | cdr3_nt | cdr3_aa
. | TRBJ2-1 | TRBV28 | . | TGTGCCAGCAGTCATGGAGCGGATTCCTACAATGAGCAGTTCTTC | CASSHGADSYNEQFF
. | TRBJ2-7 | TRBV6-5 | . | TGTGCCAGCAGTTACTCGGCCCGGGGGTGCGAGCAGTACTTC | CASSYSARGCEQYF
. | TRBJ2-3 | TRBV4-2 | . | TGTGCCAGCAGCCAAGCCACGACAGCCACAGATACGCAGTATTTT | CASSQATTATDTQYF
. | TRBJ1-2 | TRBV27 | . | TGTGCCAGCAGTTCCCGACAACCAAACTATGGCTACACCTTC | CASSSRQPNYGYTF
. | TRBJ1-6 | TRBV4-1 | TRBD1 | TGCGCCAGCAGCCAGAACAGGGGGCTTATCGATTCACCCCTCCACTTT | CASSQNRGLIDSPLHF
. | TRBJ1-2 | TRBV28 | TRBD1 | TGTGCCAGCAGCGGCCCTGAGAACAGGGGGTGGATTGCTGGCTACACCTTC | CASSGPENRGWIAGYTF
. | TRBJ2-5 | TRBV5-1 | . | TGCGCCAGCAGCGACGGGAACGGTGGGGCCCAGTACTTC | CASSDGNGGAQYF
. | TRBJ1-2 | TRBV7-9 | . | TGTGCCAGCAGCCCGAGTCCAGGGAGGGATGGCTACACCTTC | CASSPSPGRDGYTF
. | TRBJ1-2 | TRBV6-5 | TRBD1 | TGTGCCAGCAGTTACGACAGGGCGACCTATGGCTACACCTTC | CASSYDRATYGYTF
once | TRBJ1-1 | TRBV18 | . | TGTGCCAGCTCAACCCTACGGACTAACACTGAAGCTTTCTTT | CASSTLRTNTEAFF
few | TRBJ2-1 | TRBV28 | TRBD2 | TGTGCCAGCAGCCGACTCGAGCTAGCGGGAGGGCCGTCCTACAATGAGCAGTTCTTC | CASSRLELAGGPSYNEQFF
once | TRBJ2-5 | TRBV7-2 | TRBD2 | TGTGCCAGCAGCCTGGGACTAGCGGGAGCCCAAGAGACCCAGTACTTC | CASSLGLAGAQETQYF
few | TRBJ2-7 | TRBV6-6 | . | TGTGCCAGCGGAAACCAGGGTACCTACGAGCAGTACTTC | CASGNQGTYEQYF